This T cell receptor beta chain was obtained from a study of T-cell memory formation after mild COVID-19. Background on the study: Largely donor-specific sequence clusters came from two donors.

This clonotype has at least ten counts. TCRdb itself ran the 5' RACE reads through MiXCR, one entry per CDR3 protein. This sample has 250,000 to 300,000 distinct CDR3 sequences, with 15% to 20% found just once. The sequenced material came from PBMCs or a T cell subset sorted from them (not recorded which). The receptor was derived from a man in his late teens or twenties who had mild COVID-19 (a few samples of this study predate the infection). Cell type and time point are not known.

The CDR3 sequence is CASSPTGRGSYEQYF. The CDR3 DNA follows: TGTGCCAGCAGCCCGACAGGCCGCGGGTCCTACGAGCAGTACTTC. The V gene is TRBV7-9, the J gene TRBJ2-7; a possible D gene is TRBD1 (6 bases). Germline V lookup: CDR1 SEHNR, CDR2 FQNEAQ (reference sequence). This CDR3 contains 15 residues. V was cut by 5 bases and J by 1 base, with 15 bases left in between. Drawing the rest from reference TRBV7-9 and TRBJ2-7, the complete variable domain is DTGVSQNPRHKITKRGQNVTFRCDPISEHNRLYWYRQTLGQGPEFLTYFQNEAQLEKSRLLSDRFSAERPKGSFSTLEIQRTEQGDSAMYLCASSPTGRGSYEQYFGPGTRLTVT.